The subject of this entry is one T cell receptor (beta chain). The CDR3 is made up of 16 amino acids. CDR1 is MDHEN, CDR2 SYDVKM, per germline. The trim removed 6 bases at V and 13 bases at J, leaving 15 bases unmatched. These data originate in a study of technical replicates of blood from a handful of donors. Using immunoSEQ multiplex PCR, the repertoire was profiled, and TCRdb retains in-frame clones only, with some absent. This table has roughly 100,000 clones, around 95% appearing once. The receptor was isolated from a human donor in good health. The sample comprised T cells isolated from PBMCs. The chain employs TRBV28 and TRBJ2-1; TRBD2 aligns across 13 bases. CDR3 nucleotide sequence: TGTGCCAGCAGCCTCGAGACTAGCGGGGGGCCTTACACTCAGTTCTTC. This translates into CASSLETSGGPYTQFF.